This TCR beta chain was identified in a study of T cell responses to AZD1222 COVID-19 vaccine. General study points: The donor cohort was predominantly white British with a female majority, and clonal diversity may have been underestimated. Breadth and depth of Spike-specific TCRs rose after two AZD1222 doses.

Clones were read by immunoSEQ multiplex PCR, and TCRdb kept only the in-frame ones, dropping some. The sample gives about 100,000 clones, about nine tenths of which show up once; 8% to 8.5% is in the top ten. Germline V CDR1 and CDR2: SQVTM, ANQGSEA. Trimming cost V 7 bases and J 3 bases; bases outside gene matches: 8. The CDR3 is 13 amino acids. A note on this clone: The antigen is undetermined.

Sample: peripheral blood, taken 28 days after the second AZD1222 dose. The rearrangement joins TRBV29-1 to TRBJ1-1; TRBD1 agrees at 7 bases. This TCR derives from an adult who received the AZD1222 COVID-19 vaccine. The CDR3: CSDLDREDTEAFF. Here the CDR3 DNA reads TGCAGCGACCTAGACAGGGAAGACACTGAAGCTTTCTTT.